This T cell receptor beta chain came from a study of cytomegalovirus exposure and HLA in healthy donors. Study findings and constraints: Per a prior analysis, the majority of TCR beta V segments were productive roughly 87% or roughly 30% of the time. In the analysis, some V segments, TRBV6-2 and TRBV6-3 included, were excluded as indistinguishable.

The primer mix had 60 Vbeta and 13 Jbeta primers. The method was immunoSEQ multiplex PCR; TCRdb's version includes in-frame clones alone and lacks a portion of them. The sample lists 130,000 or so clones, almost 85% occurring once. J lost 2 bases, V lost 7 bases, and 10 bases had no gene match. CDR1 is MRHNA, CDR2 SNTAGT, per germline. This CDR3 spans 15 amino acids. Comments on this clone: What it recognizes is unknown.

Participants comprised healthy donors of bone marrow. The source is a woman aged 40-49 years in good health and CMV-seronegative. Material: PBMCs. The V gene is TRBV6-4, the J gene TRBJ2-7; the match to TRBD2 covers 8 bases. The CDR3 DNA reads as TGTGCCAGCAACGGGGGGGATGCTTGGGCCTACGAGCAGTACTTC. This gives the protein CASNGGDAWAYEQYF.